This entry lists 14 T cell receptor beta chains sequenced from one sample in a study of CXCR3-negative and CXCR3-positive naive CD8 T cells. The antigens of these receptors remain unknown. Points from the study as a whole: The TRB CDR3s that CXCR3-positive naive cells carried were more hydrophobic than those of CXCR3-negative naive cells.

UMI-labeled 5' RACE TRB cDNA libraries were prepared from the cells. Each CDR3 protein gets one entry in TCRdb, which reprocessed the 5' RACE reads and gives no DNA. The table lists roughly 120,000 distinct CDR3 sequences, with 0.5% to 0.7% in the top ten. Sequenced: naive CXCR3+ CD8+ T cells from blood. Subset here: CD45RO-CCR7+CD27+CD95- naive CD8+ T cells expressing CXCR3 (TNR3+). The receptor source for this set is a human donor in good health. Some clones in this sample may be carry-over from other donors' samples.

This sequence joins TRBV29-1 and TRBJ1-1; TCRdb reports TRBD1, a call that lacks DNA to check it against. Germline V gene data show CDR1 as SQVTM and CDR2 as ANQGSEA. The CDR3 runs 15 residues. This CDR3 is CSVDPGRGGNTEAFF.

The J gene is TRBJ2-5, the V gene TRBV7-9; TCRdb picks TRBD1, but there is no DNA to check that call. Per the germline V gene, CDR1 is SEHNR and CDR2 is FQNEAQ (reference sequence). The CDR3 runs to 15 residues. The CDR3 here is CASSPTDRTQETQYF.

The chain links TRBV6-5 to TRBJ1-1; TCRdb indicates TRBD1, and absent DNA this call remains unverified. This CDR3 contains 15 residues. Germline V gene sequence: CDR1 MNHEY, CDR2 SVGAGI. This CDR3 reads CASSSPQGGETEAFF.

The chain links TRBV7-9 to TRBJ1-2; the TCRdb call, TRBD1, lacks DNA for checking. The CDR3 covers 16 residues. The germline V gene has CDR1 SEHNR and CDR2 FQNEAQ (reference sequence). The CDR3: CASSSPPGAANYGYTF.

J is TRBJ2-5 and V is TRBV20-1; TCRdb gives TRBD1 as the D gene, but with no DNA this cannot be confirmed. The length of the CDR3 is 13 residues. CDR1 is DFQATT, CDR2 SNEGSKA, per germline (reference sequence). CDR3 loop: CSAPRGESETQYF.

The chain links TRBV29-1 to TRBJ2-1; absent DNA, TCRdb's TRBD2 call cannot be checked. This CDR3 has 14 residues. CDR1 SQVTM and CDR2 ANQGSEA come from the germline V gene. The CDR3 reads CSVGMAGGYNEQFF.

The chain recombines TRBV29-1 with TRBJ2-1; TCRdb outputs TRBD2, but without DNA this stays unchecked. The CDR3 totals 15 residues. Germline CDR1 reads SQVTM; CDR2 reads ANQGSEA. The CDR3 loop reads CSVESGTSAINEQFF.

V gene TRBV5-1 combines with J gene TRBJ1-2; TCRdb gives TRBD1 as the D gene, but with no DNA this cannot be confirmed. Per the germline V gene, CDR1 is SGHRS and CDR2 is YFSETQ. The length of the CDR3 is 13 residues. The CDR3 here is CASSSQGQDGYTF.

V and J are TRBV14 and TRBJ1-4; TCRdb returns TRBD1, unconfirmable since there is no DNA. The CDR3 consists of 13 residues. Germline-derived CDR1 and CDR2 are SGHDN and FVKESK. CDR3 protein: CASSQTGGEKLFF. Together with reference TRBV14 and TRBJ1-4, the CDR3 gives the full variable domain: EAGVTQFPSHSVIEKGQTVTLRCDPISGHDNLYWYRRVMGKEIKFLLHFVKESKQDESGMPNNRFLAERTGGTYSTLKVQPAELEDSGVYFCASSQTGGEKLFFGSGTQLSVL.

The V call is TRBV6-2 or TRBV6-3, the J call TRBJ2-2; without DNA, the TCRdb call of TRBD2 cannot be checked. The CDR3 covers 14 residues. The germline gives CDR1 MNHEY, CDR2 SVGEGT. This CDR3 reads CASRSGRAPGELFF.

The gene calls are TRBV27 and TRBJ2-3; TCRdb returns TRBD1, unconfirmable since there is no DNA. The CDR3 spans 13 residues. The V gene's germline CDR1 is MNHEY and CDR2 SMNVEV (reference sequence). This CDR3 reads CASGTGMSDTQYF.

The chain has TRBV11-2 and TRBJ2-1; no DNA is available, so the TRBD1 call from TCRdb remains unchecked. CDR3 length: 13 residues. Per the germline V gene, CDR1 is SGHAT and CDR2 is FQNNGV. This CDR3 is CASTPFVGDEQFF.

This chain joins TRBV28 and TRBJ2-7; TCRdb's D call, TRBD2, is unchecked because there is no DNA. The CDR3 consists of 14 residues. Per germline, CDR1 MDHEN and CDR2 SYDVKM. The CDR3 spells CASSLRLAGNEQYF.

V usage is TRBV9 and J usage is TRBJ2-1; TCRdb picks TRBD2, but there is no DNA to check that call. The CDR3 contains 15 residues. CDR1 and CDR2 from the germline V gene are SGDLS and YYNGEE. The CDR3 sequence is CASNPSLAEDNEQFF.